This entry concerns a single T cell receptor beta chain. Its specificity is not known. CDR3 length: 15 amino acids. Germline CDR1 SGHRS, CDR2 YFSETQ. The V and J ends lost 1 base and 5 bases respectively, with 15 bases between them. This specimen comes from a study of T cell responses to AZD1222 COVID-19 vaccine. Study-level points and caveats: With dominance at 160-218 and 743-854, vaccine-associated CD4 TCRs spanned spike. Possibly, clonal diversity was underestimated; donors were largely white British and included more females.

Profiled with immunoSEQ multiplex PCR; TCRdb holds only in-frame clones, not every one. The repertoire holds 100,000 to 150,000 clones, around 89% seen once, with roughly 1.5% in the top ten. The rearrangement uses TRBV5-1 and TRBJ1-1; D is undetermined. The starting material was peripheral blood, obtained on day 0 of AZD1222 vaccination. This receptor was identified in an adult in good health. CDR3: CASSLSGGDATEAFF. CDR3 nucleotides: TGCGCCAGCAGCTTGTCAGGTGGAGACGCAACTGAAGCTTTCTTT.